These T cell receptor beta chains were read from a single sample in a study of beta chain features in type 1 diabetes. Libraries were prepared by immunoSEQ multiplex PCR; TCRdb keeps only in-frame clonotypes and omits some of them. Of about 700,000 clones listed, about an eighth are singletons. The sample consisted of naive CD4+ T cells from blood. The source is a man between 18 and 35 years old with type 1 diabetes. Each CDR3 is given with its conserved first and last residue. D genes are given only for firm matches. Not every row has a clone size; where given, it reads once, few, many or a size class.

TRBV5-4	TRBJ2-1	-	TRBD1	CASSFGTAYNEQFF	TGTGCCAGCAGCTTTGGGACAGCATACAATGAGCAGTTCTTC
TRBV7-8	TRBJ1-4	few	-	CASSPLRTNEKLFF	TGTGCCAGCAGTCCCTTACGGACGAACGAAAAACTGTTTTTT
TRBV10-2	TRBJ1-4	few	-	CASGRDRSREKLFF	TGCGCCAGCGGTAGAGACAGGTCGCGTGAAAAACTGTTTTTT
TRBV4-2	TRBJ2-1	-	TRBD2	CASSQALAPSYNEQFF	TGTGCCAGCAGCCAAGCACTAGCGCCCTCCTACAATGAGCAGTTCTTC
TRBV27	TRBJ1-5	few	TRBD1	CASSSGGRRPQHF	TGTGCCAGCAGTTCAGGGGGAAGACGGCCCCAGCATTTT
TRBV14	TRBJ2-1	few	-	CASSQGVRSGEQFF	TGTGCCAGCAGCCAAGGGGTCCGAAGCGGTGAGCAGTTCTTC
TRBV27	TRBJ2-1	few	TRBD2	CASSFLAGKSYNEQFF	TGTGCCAGCAGTTTCCTAGCGGGGAAGTCCTACAATGAGCAGTTCTTC
TRBV6-1	TRBJ2-2	few	-	CASKGGGGTGELFF	TGTGCCAGCAAGGGAGGGGGCGGCACCGGGGAGCTGTTTTTT
TRBV30	TRBJ2-1	few	-	CAYTPSSYNEQFF	TGTGCTTATACACCTAGCTCCTACAATGAGCAGTTCTTC
TRBV6-1	TRBJ2-5	-	-	CASTRLGDQETQYF	TGTGCCAGCACCAGACTGGGGGACCAAGAGACCCAGTACTTC
TRBV2	TRBJ2-5	-	-	CASSAPWGQETQYF	TGTGCCAGCAGCGCCCCTTGGGGGCAAGAGACCCAGTACTTC
TRBV18	TRBJ1-2	-	-	CASSPPAAPNYGYTF	TGTGCCAGCTCACCACCGGCGGCCCCTAACTATGGCTACACCTTC
TRBV6-4	TRBJ2-1	-	TRBD1	CASSATQGWNNEQFF	TGTGCCAGCAGCGCAACACAGGGGTGGAACAATGAGCAGTTCTTC
TRBV5-1	TRBJ1-2	few	-	CASSLSYNYGYTF	TGCGCCAGCAGCTTATCGTATAACTATGGCTACACCTTC
TRBV29-1	TRBJ2-7	-	-	CSVGLNSYEQYF	TGCAGCGTTGGACTAAACTCCTACGAGCAGTACTTC
TRBV19	TRBJ1-5	-	TRBD1	CASSPGTGDQPQHF	TGTGCCAGTAGTCCCGGGACAGGGGATCAGCCCCAGCATTTT
TRBV7-9	TRBJ2-5	few	TRBD1	CASSSIGTVETQYF	TGTGCCAGCAGCTCGATCGGGACAGTAGAGACCCAGTACTTC
TRBV5-6	TRBJ2-7	-	-	CASSFRGIKAYEQYF	TGTGCCAGCAGCTTCCGGGGAATTAAGGCCTACGAGCAGTACTTC